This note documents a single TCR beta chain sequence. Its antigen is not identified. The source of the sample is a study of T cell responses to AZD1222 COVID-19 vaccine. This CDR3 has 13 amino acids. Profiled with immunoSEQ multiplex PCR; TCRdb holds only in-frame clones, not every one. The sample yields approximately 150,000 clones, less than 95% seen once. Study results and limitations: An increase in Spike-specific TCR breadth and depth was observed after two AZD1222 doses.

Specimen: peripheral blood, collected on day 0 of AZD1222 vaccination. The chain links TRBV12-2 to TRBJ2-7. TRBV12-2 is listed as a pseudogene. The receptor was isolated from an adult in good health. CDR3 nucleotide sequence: TGTGCAAGTCGCTCCCGGGACCTGTACGAGCAGTACGTC. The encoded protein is CASRSRDLYEQYV.